This T cell receptor (beta chain) was recovered during a study of neoadjuvant nivolumab and ipilimumab in lung cancer. The table lists this clone with a few counts. TCRdb keeps only in-frame clones here, not all; method: immunoSEQ multiplex PCR. In the table there are over 25,000 clones, 70% to 80% of which are singletons. The sequenced sample was tumor tissue, obtained after neoadjuvant nivolumab, alone or with ipilimumab, at or shortly before surgery. This sequence was found in an adult with non-small cell lung cancer.

The CDR3 region has the DNA TGTGCCAGCAGCGTAGGGGCCGGGAAGGGAGTGACAGATACGCAGTATTTT. Translated: CASSVGAGKGVTDTQYF. V and J are TRBV9 and TRBJ2-3, with a tentative D call TRBD2 (5 bases). The V end lost 0 bases, the J end lost 3 bases, and 17 bases lay between the germline ends. Germline CDR1 reads SGDLS; CDR2 reads YYNGEE. This CDR3 has 17 residues.